These 12 T cell receptor beta chains were all obtained from the same sample, sequenced in a study of blood T cell repertoires in COVID-19. Using immunoSEQ multiplex PCR, the repertoire was profiled, and TCRdb retains in-frame clones only, with some absent. The sample includes about 150,000 clones, approximately 86% of them seen just once. Sequencing was done on a sample of peripheral blood. Receptors were obtained from a man aged 55 to 70 with COVID-19, enrolled during active disease.

J is TRBJ1-1 and V is TRBV7-2, with D tentatively TRBD1 (5 bases). The CDR3 has 14 amino acids. V was trimmed by 6 bases and J by 2 bases, leaving 13 bases between them. Germline V gives CDR1 SGHTA, CDR2 FQGNSA. The CDR3: CASSRRDTNTEAFF. CDR3 sequence (DNA): TGTGCCAGCAGTCGCAGGGATACAAACACTGAAGCTTTCTTT.

This clone was detected only a few times. The CDR3 reads CASTLGHNYNEQFF. DNA for the CDR3: TGTGCCAGCACCTTGGGACACAATTACAATGAGCAGTTCTTC. The V gene is TRBV3-1 (or the pseudogene TRBV3-2), the J gene TRBJ2-1; maybe TRBD1 (6 bases). CDR3 length equals 14 residues. The V end lost 7 bases, the J end lost 4 bases, and 14 bases lay between the germline ends. CDR1 is LGHDT and CDR2 is YNNKEL in the germline V gene (reference sequence).

V and J are TRBV3-1 (or the pseudogene TRBV3-2) and TRBJ2-7; perhaps TRBD1 as D (6 bases). Trimming pared 4 bases from V and 2 bases from J, leaving 18 bases between. Germline V lookup: CDR1 LGHDT, CDR2 YNNKEL (reference sequence). The CDR3 is 16 residues long. The CDR3 region is CASSPPDSYYPYEQYF. CDR3 nucleotides: TGTGCCAGCAGCCCTCCGGACAGCTACTACCCCTACGAGCAGTACTTC.

The chain links TRBV12-3 or TRBV12-4 to TRBJ1-1; D ambiguous. V was trimmed by 6 bases and J by 1 base, leaving 9 bases between them. This CDR3 is 13 amino acids long. For the CDR3, the DNA is TGTGCCAGCAGCATAACAACGAACACTGAAGCTTTCTTT. This codes for CASSITTNTEAFF.

Comment on this clone: An end of the junction does not agree with germline; a read error may underlie this. The chain employs TRBV6-5 and TRBJ1-6, with 7 bases fitting TRBD1. The CDR3 length is 14 residues. In germline, CDR1 is MNHEY, CDR2 SVGAGI. CDR3 sequence reads: CVSTRTGANSPLHF. The DNA of the CDR3 is TGTGTCAGCACCCGGACAGGCGCCAATTCACCCCTCCACTTT.

The genes are TRBV4-3 and TRBJ1-5, with TRBD1 matching 10 bases. The CDR3 contains 17 residues. The junction had 6 bases not matched to a gene; V was cut back by 1 base and J by 3 bases. CDR1 and CDR2 (germline): LGHNA, YSLEER. This CDR3 reads CASSQGPGTGDNQPQHF. The CDR3, as DNA: TGCGCCAGCAGCCAAGGTCCTGGGACAGGGGACAATCAGCCCCAGCATTTT.

This chain links TRBV5-8 with TRBJ2-1; 10 positions match TRBD1. V lost 6 bases, J lost 6 bases, and 18 bases stayed unmatched. Germline CDR1 and CDR2: SGHTS and YDEGEE. The length of the CDR3 is 18 residues. The CDR3 bases are TGTGCCAGCACCGAAAGACGGGACAGGGGTTTAAGGGGCAATGAGCAGTTCTTC. It encodes CASTERRDRGLRGNEQFF. The full variable domain, with the rest looked up from reference TRBV5-8 and TRBJ2-1, is EAGVTQSPTHLIKTRGQQATLRCSPISGHTSVYWYQQALGLGLQFLLWYDEGEERNRGNFPPRFSGRQFPNYSSELNVNALELEDSALYLCASTERRDRGLRGNEQFFGPGTRLTVL.

The rearrangement joins TRBV18 to TRBJ2-3; D gene uncertain. V was trimmed by 0 bases and J by 0 bases, leaving 4 bases between them. CDR1 is KGHSH and CDR2 is LQKENI in the germline V gene. The CDR3 has 14 residues. The CDR3 protein is CASSPPASTDTQYF. DNA of the CDR3: TGTGCCAGCTCACCACCGGCTAGCACAGATACGCAGTATTTT.

This sequence joins TRBV14 and TRBJ1-6; D call uncertain. Germline V gene data show CDR1 as SGHDN and CDR2 as FVKESK. The CDR3 spans 16 residues. V gave up 1 base and J gave up 14 bases, with 21 bases separating them. The CDR3 loop reads CASSQGIGAQRRTLHF. The CDR3 DNA reads as TGTGCCAGCAGCCAAGGGATAGGCGCCCAGCGTAGGACCCTCCACTTT.

The V gene is TRBV2, the J gene TRBJ2-3, with no clear D. The V end lost 4 bases, the J end lost 6 bases, and 5 bases lay between the germline ends. Germline V gene sequence: CDR1 SNHLY, CDR2 FYNNEI. The CDR3 is 11 residues long. CDR3 DNA sequence: TGTGCCAGCAGTGTACGGGATACGCAGTATTTT. This translates into CASSVRDTQYF.

The chain employs TRBV4-2 and TRBJ2-1; 7 bases are a match to TRBD1. V was pared by 1 base and J by 8 bases, with 17 bases of the junction left unmatched. This CDR3 has 18 residues. Germline CDR1 LGHNA, CDR2 YNFKEQ. CDR3 in DNA: TGTGCCAGCAGCCAAGGGTACAGGGGTGCCGAGGGTACATATGAGCAGTTCTTC. Its translation: CASSQGYRGAEGTYEQFF.

This clone was seen just once. The chain links TRBV9 to TRBJ2-1, with 13 bases matching TRBD2. This CDR3 spans 17 amino acids. Trimming removed 4 bases from V and 5 bases from J; junction bases left unmatched: 9. Germline-derived CDR1 and CDR2 are SGDLS and YYNGEE. DNA for the CDR3: TGTGCCAGCAGCCCGAACAGCGGGACTAGCGGGAACAATGAGCAGTTCTTC. It is translated as CASSPNSGTSGNNEQFF.